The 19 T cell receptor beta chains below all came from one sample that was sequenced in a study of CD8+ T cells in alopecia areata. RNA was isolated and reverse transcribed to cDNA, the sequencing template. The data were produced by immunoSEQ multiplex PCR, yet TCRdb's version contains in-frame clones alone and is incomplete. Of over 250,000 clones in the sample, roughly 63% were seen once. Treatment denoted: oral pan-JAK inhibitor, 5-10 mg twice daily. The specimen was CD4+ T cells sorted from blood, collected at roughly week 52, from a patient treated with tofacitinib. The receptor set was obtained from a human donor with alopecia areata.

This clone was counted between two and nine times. CDR3 protein: CAISESYDSMNSPLHF. The CDR3 DNA follows: TGTGCCATCAGTGAGTCATACGACAGCATGAATTCACCCCTCCACTTT. The chain joins TRBV10-3 to TRBJ1-6; D possibly corresponds to TRBD1 (5 bases). The V end lost 0 bases, the J end lost 7 bases, and 13 bases lay between the germline ends. The CDR3 loop spans 16 amino acids. Germline-derived CDR1 and CDR2 are ENHRY and SYGVKD.

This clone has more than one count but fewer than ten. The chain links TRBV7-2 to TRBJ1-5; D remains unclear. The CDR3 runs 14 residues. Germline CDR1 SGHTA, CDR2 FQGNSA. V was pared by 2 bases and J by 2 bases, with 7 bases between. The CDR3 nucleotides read TGTGCCAGCAGCTTAAACCAGGGCAATCAGCCCCAGCATTTT. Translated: CASSLNQGNQPQHF.

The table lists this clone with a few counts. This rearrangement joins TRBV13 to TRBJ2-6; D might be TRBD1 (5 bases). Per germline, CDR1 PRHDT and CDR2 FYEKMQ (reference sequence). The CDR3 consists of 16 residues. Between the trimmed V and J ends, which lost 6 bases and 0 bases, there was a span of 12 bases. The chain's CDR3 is CASSPPRVSGANVLTF. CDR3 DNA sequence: TGTGCCAGCAGTCCCCCCAGGGTCTCTGGGGCCAACGTCCTGACTTTC. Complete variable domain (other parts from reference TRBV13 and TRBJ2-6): AAGVIQSPRHLIKEKRETATLKCYPIPRHDTVYWYQQGPGQDPQFLISFYEKMQSDKGSIPDRFSAQQFSDYHSELNMSSLELGDSALYFCASSPPRVSGANVLTFGAGSRLTVL.

The CDR3, as DNA: TGCAGCGTTGAAGATCGGCGCTACAATGAGCAGTTCTTC. Translated, it gives CSVEDRRYNEQFF. The chain couples TRBV29-1 to TRBJ2-1; D is ambiguous. Between the trimmed V and J ends, which lost 0 bases and 3 bases, there was a span of 6 bases. Germline lookup yields CDR1 SQVTM and CDR2 ANQGSEA. This CDR3 is 13 amino acids long.

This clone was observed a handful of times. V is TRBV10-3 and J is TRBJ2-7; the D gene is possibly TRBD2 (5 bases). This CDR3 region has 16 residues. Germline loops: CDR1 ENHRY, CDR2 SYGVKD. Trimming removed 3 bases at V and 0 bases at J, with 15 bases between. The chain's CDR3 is CAISEGKGSSSYEQYF. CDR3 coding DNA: TGTGCCATCAGTGAAGGGAAAGGGAGCAGCTCCTACGAGCAGTACTTC.

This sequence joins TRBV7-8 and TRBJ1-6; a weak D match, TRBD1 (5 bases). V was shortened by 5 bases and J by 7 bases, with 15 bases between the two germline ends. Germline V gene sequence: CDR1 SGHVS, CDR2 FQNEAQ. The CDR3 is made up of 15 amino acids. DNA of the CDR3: TGTGCCAGCAGCCTCAGGGAGGCCAGCAATTCACCCCTCCACTTT. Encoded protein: CASSLREASNSPLHF.

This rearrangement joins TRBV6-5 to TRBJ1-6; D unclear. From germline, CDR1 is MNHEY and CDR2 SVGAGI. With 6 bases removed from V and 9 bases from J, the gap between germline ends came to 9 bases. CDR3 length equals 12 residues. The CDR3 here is CASSPQRSPLHF. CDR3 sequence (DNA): TGTGCCAGCAGCCCGCAGCGTTCACCCCTCCACTTT.

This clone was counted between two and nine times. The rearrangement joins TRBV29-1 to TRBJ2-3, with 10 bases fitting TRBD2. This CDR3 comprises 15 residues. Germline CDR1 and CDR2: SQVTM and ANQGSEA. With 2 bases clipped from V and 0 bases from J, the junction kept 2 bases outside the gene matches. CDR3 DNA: TGCAGCGTTGAACTAGCGGGGGTTAGCACAGATACGCAGTATTTT. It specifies CSVELAGVSTDTQYF.

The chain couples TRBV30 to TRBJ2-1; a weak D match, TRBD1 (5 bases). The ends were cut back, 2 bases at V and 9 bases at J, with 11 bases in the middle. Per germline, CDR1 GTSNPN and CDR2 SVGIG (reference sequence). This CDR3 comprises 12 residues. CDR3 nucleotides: TGTGCCTGGAGTCCTTATGGGGCTGAGCAGTTCTTC. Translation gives CAWSPYGAEQFF.

The CDR3 spells CASSVRGRTDTQYF. The CDR3 DNA sequence: TGTGCCAGCAGCGTGAGGGGGAGGACAGATACGCAGTATTTT. The chain joins TRBV9 to TRBJ2-3; the D call may be TRBD1 or TRBD2 (6 bases each). The germline V gene encodes CDR1 SGDLS and CDR2 YYNGEE. Trimming removed 2 bases at V and 3 bases at J, with 10 bases between. The CDR3 extends over 14 amino acids.

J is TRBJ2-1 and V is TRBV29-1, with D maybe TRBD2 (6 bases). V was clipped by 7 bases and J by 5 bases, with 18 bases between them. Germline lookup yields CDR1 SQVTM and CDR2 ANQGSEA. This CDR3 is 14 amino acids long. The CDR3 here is CSAEGGTGNNEQFF. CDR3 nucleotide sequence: TGCAGCGCAGAGGGCGGGACGGGCAACAATGAGCAGTTCTTC.

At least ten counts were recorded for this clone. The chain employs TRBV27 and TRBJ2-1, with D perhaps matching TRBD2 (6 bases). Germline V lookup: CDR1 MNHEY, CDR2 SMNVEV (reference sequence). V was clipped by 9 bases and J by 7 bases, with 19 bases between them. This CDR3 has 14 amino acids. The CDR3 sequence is CASSSGGPRNEQFF. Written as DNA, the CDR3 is TGTGCCAGTTCCTCCGGGGGTCCGAGGAATGAGCAGTTCTTC.

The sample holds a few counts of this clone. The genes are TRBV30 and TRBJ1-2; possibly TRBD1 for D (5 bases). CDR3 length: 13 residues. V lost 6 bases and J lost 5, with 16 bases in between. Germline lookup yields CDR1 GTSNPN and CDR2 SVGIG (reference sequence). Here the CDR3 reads CACPGGTQYGYTF. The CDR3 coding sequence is TGTGCCTGCCCCGGGGGGACCCAATATGGCTACACCTTC.

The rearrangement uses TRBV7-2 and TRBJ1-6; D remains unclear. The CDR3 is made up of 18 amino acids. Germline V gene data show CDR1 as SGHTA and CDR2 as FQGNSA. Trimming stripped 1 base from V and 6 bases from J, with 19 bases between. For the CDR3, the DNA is TGTGCCAGCAGCTTAGGGGGTTTTGGAGGAGAACGTAATTCACCCCTCCACTTT. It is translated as CASSLGGFGGERNSPLHF.

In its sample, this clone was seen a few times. CDR3: CASSQGTNEQYF. The CDR3 DNA reads as TGTGCCAGCAGTCAGGGAACCAACGAGCAGTACTTC. This chain connects TRBV2 to TRBJ2-7; TRBD1 might be the D (5 bases). Per germline, CDR1 SNHLY and CDR2 FYNNEI. The ends were cut back, 5 bases at V and 5 bases at J, with 10 bases in the middle. The CDR3 extends over 12 amino acids. The full variable domain, rest sourced from reference TRBV2 and TRBJ2-7, is EPEVTQTPSHQVTQMGQEVILRCVPISNHLYFYWYRQILGQKVEFLVSFYNNEISEKSEIFDDQFSVERPDGSNFTLKIRSTKLEDSAMYFCASSQGTNEQYFGPGTRLTVT.

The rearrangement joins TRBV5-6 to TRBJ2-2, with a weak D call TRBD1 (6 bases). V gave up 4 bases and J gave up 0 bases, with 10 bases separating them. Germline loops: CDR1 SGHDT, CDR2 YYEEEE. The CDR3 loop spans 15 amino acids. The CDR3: CASSRWTANTGELFF. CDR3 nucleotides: TGTGCCAGCAGCCGATGGACAGCGAACACCGGGGAGCTGTTTTTT. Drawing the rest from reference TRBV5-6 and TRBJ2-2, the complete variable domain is DAGVTQSPTHLIKTRGQQVTLRCSPKSGHDTVSWYQQALGQGPQFIFQYYEEEERQRGNFPDRFSGHQFPNYSSELNVNALLLGDSALYLCASSRWTANTGELFFGEGSRLTVL.

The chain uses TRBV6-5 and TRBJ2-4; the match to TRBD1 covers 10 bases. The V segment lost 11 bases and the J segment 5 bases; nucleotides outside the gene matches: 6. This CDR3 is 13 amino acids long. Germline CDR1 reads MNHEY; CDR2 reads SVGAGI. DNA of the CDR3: TGTGCCTCAACGGGGACAGGGGAAAACATTCAGTACTTC. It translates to CASTGTGENIQYF.

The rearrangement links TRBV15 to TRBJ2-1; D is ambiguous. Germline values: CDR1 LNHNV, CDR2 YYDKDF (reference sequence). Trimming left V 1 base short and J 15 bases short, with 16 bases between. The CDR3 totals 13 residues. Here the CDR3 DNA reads TGTGCCACCAGCAGAGGATCGGTTCAAGCTACGTTCTTC. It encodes CATSRGSVQATFF.

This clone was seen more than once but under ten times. The CDR3 region has the DNA TGTGCCAGCAAGGCGGCCGGGGTGTACAATGAGCAGTTCTTC. Translated: CASKAAGVYNEQFF. J is TRBJ2-1 and V is TRBV7-2, with a tentative D call TRBD2 (5 bases). The CDR3 is 14 amino acids. CDR1 is SGHTA and CDR2 is FQGNSA in the germline V gene. V was clipped by 7 bases and J by 4 bases, with 14 bases between them.